This T cell receptor beta chain came from a study of shared clonotypes between healthy human individuals. About the study: Donor ages ranged 18 to 49 years: a couple of women, a few men. A donor's plate count was three for CD4 naive and three for CD4 memory; CD8 naive had two and CD8 memory one. Whole-study results and caveats: Sharing across several donors was seen in roughly 5% of naive CD4 clonotypes.

The method was immunoSEQ multiplex PCR; TCRdb's version includes in-frame clones alone and lacks a portion of them. The sample records about 2.1 million clones, around 93% being singletons. Naive CD8 cells lacked CD45RO and underwent positive selection for CCR7, leaving out terminally differentiated effector memory CD45RA+ cells. Germline V gives CDR1 ENHRY, CDR2 SYGVKD. CDR3 length equals 15 residues. V gave up 2 bases and J gave up 4 bases, with 12 bases separating them. Note on this clone: Its antigen remains unidentified.

Sequenced sample: naive CD8+ T cells from PBMCs. The TCR comes from a man aged 18 to 35 in good health. Some clones in this sample may be carry-over from other donors' samples. The rearrangement links TRBV10-3 to TRBJ2-1; D may be TRBD2 (6 bases). The CDR3 region has the DNA TGTGCCATCAGTGAGATGGAGGGGCCTTACAATGAGCAGTTCTTC. This gives the protein CAISEMEGPYNEQFF.